This T cell receptor beta chain emerged from a study of blood T cell repertoires in COVID-19. Study-wide context: The United States, Italy and Spain were the sources of the acute and convalescent COVID-19 samples. In each case, the material was cDNA or gDNA derived from T cells, B-cell-depleted T cells, or PBMCs.

The authors' processing: Amplification of reference gene primers provided the estimated nucleated cell counts. TCRdb's copy holds only in-frame clones and misses some; the assay was immunoSEQ multiplex PCR. V and J calls plus clone size are reproduced from that table; the DNA served to infer D and trimming. The table has roughly 200,000 clones, more than 75% seen once. This CDR3 has 13 residues. V dropped 3 bases and J dropped 8 bases, with 13 bases sitting between them. Germline V gene sequence: CDR1 SNHLY, CDR2 FYNNEI. Sequenced material: PBMCs or T cells enriched from blood (not recorded which). The TCR sequence derives from a man between 40 and 49 years old with acute COVID-19. The V gene is TRBV2, the J gene TRBJ1-2; D might be TRBD1 (6 bases). CDR3 loop: CASSDFGQKGYTF. The DNA for the CDR3 is TGTGCCAGCAGTGATTTCGGACAGAAGGGCTACACCTTC.